This TCR beta chain was sequenced during a study of graft-versus-host responses after intestinal transplantation. Some clones are missing from TCRdb's copy, which holds only in-frame ones; the method was immunoSEQ multiplex PCR. The sample has 85,000 to 100,000 clones, 85% to 95% seen once. V shed 4 bases and J 3 bases; nucleotides not matched to a gene: 2. Per germline, CDR1 SGHDT and CDR2 YYEEEE. This CDR3 spans 14 amino acids. Worth noting for this clone: Its antigen is currently unknown.

Sequenced here: unstimulated CD8+ T cells sorted from spleen or lymph node cells, sampled before intestinal transplant. This clonotype was sampled from a human donor who received an intestinal transplant. The rearrangement joins TRBV5-6 to TRBJ2-1, with 9 bases lining up with TRBD2. The CDR3, as DNA: TGTGCCAGCAGCGCGGGGGGGGTCTACAATGAGCAGTTCTTC. Amino acids: CASSAGGVYNEQFF.